One sample yielded the 24 T cell receptor beta chains listed below, sequenced in a study of blood T cell repertoires in COVID-19. TCRdb keeps only in-frame clones here, not all; method: immunoSEQ multiplex PCR. The table includes about 130,000 clones, 65% to 90% detected once. Sequenced: peripheral blood. These receptors originate from a woman older than 75 with acute or convalescent COVID-19.

This clone was seen a single time. The CDR3 loop reads CASSYSMAVNTEAFF. The CDR3 region has the DNA TGTGCCAGCAGTTACTCGATGGCAGTGAACACTGAAGCTTTCTTT. The chain uses TRBV6-5 and TRBJ1-1; D gene unclear. V gave up 0 bases and J gave up 0 bases, with 8 bases separating them. Germline assignment: CDR1 MNHEY and CDR2 SVGAGI. CDR3 length equals 15 residues.

The chain is built from TRBV4-1 and TRBJ1-1; D perhaps matches TRBD1 (5 bases). The CDR3 length is 15 residues. Germline V gene lookup returns CDR1 MGHRA and CDR2 YSYEKL. V lost 1 base and J 2 bases, leaving 11 bases between the germline ends. CDR3 sequence: CASSQGAGQNTEAFF. In DNA, the CDR3 is TGCGCCAGCAGCCAAGGGGCGGGGCAAAACACTGAAGCTTTCTTT.

The chain has TRBV4-1 and TRBJ1-1; TRBD1 is a possible D gene (5 bases). Germline CDR1 reads MGHRA; CDR2 reads YSYEKL. V shed 4 bases and J shed 2 bases, with 14 bases lying between them. The CDR3 contains 15 residues. CDR3 nucleotide sequence: TGCGCCAGCAGCCTCCAGACAGCTTCTAACACTGAAGCTTTCTTT. Translated, it gives CASSLQTASNTEAFF.

This chain joins TRBV4-1 and TRBJ1-4; 8 positions agree with TRBD1. The CDR3 totals 16 residues. With 2 bases clipped from V and 2 bases from J, the junction kept 4 bases outside the gene matches. Germline V gene data show CDR1 as MGHRA and CDR2 as YSYEKL. CDR3 DNA: TGCGCCAGCAGCCAACCTTACAGGGGGACTAATGAAAAACTGTTTTTT. Its translation is CASSQPYRGTNEKLFF.

V gene TRBV25-1 combines with J gene TRBJ2-5; the D is unclear. The germline V and J ends were trimmed by 2 bases and 5 bases, with 6 bases remaining between them. The CDR3 runs to 12 residues. Germline V gene sequence: CDR1 MGHDK, CDR2 SYGVNS. CDR3 sequence: CASSEHGETQYF. The CDR3 DNA reads TGTGCCAGCAGTGAACACGGGGAGACCCAGTACTTC.

The chain employs TRBV18 and TRBJ1-1; D gene uncertain. Germline CDR1 and CDR2: KGHSH and LQKENI. V was clipped by 4 bases and J by 5 bases, with 8 bases between them. The CDR3 has 12 residues. The CDR3 loop reads CASSRRETEAFF. As DNA, the CDR3 is TGTGCCAGCTCACGGAGGGAAACTGAAGCTTTCTTT.

This chain joins TRBV10-3 and TRBJ2-3, with D possibly being TRBD1 (5 bases). Germline-derived CDR1 and CDR2 are ENHRY and SYGVKD. There are 10 residues in the CDR3. V was shortened by 11 bases and J by 9 bases, with 12 bases between the two germline ends. The CDR3 region is CAVGHPTQYF. The CDR3, as DNA: TGTGCCGTCGGACATCCAACGCAGTATTTT.

This clone was seen just once. This sequence joins TRBV5-4 and TRBJ2-6; D may be TRBD1 (6 bases). The CDR3 runs 15 residues. The V gene's germline CDR1 is SGHNT and CDR2 YYREEE (reference sequence). V lost 4 bases and J lost 4, with 12 bases in between. The CDR3 region has the DNA TGTGCCAGCAGCCCAACAGGGTCAGGGGCCAACGTCCTGACTTTC. Translating it yields CASSPTGSGANVLTF.

The J gene is TRBJ1-6, the V gene TRBV6-5, with a weak D call TRBD1 (5 bases). Germline V CDR1 and CDR2: MNHEY, SVGAGI. This CDR3 is 13 amino acids long. V dropped 9 bases and J dropped 4 bases, with 10 bases sitting between them. The CDR3 is CASVTEYNSPLHF. In DNA form, the CDR3 reads TGTGCCAGTGTGACAGAGTATAATTCACCCCTCCACTTT.

The rearrangement joins TRBV27 to TRBJ2-7, with D unresolved. CDR1 and CDR2 from the germline V gene are MNHEY and SMNVEV (reference sequence). The CDR3 contains 13 residues. The germline V and J ends were trimmed by 5 bases and 1 base, with 9 bases remaining between them. The CDR3 bases are TGTGCCAGCAGTAAAGCGAGTTCCTACGAGCAGTACTTC. This sequence encodes CASSKASSYEQYF.

This chain uses TRBV28 with TRBJ1-2, with D possibly TRBD1 on 5 matching bases. Per germline, CDR1 MDHEN and CDR2 SYDVKM. Trimming took 5 bases from V and 4 from J, leaving 14 bases between them. The CDR3 is made up of 14 amino acids. The CDR3: CASSVAGIAYGYTF. The CDR3 DNA reads as TGTGCCAGCAGTGTGGCAGGGATTGCCTATGGCTACACCTTC.

This CDR3 is CASSLFRGRNEQFF. The CDR3 region has the DNA TGCGCCAGCAGCTTGTTCAGGGGCAGGAATGAGCAGTTCTTC. The chain combines TRBV5-1 with TRBJ2-1, with D maybe TRBD1 (6 bases). Trimming removed 1 base from V and 7 bases from J, with 12 bases in between. CDR1 is SGHRS, CDR2 YFSETQ, per germline. This CDR3 is 14 amino acids long.

This sequence joins TRBV2 and TRBJ2-2, with D perhaps TRBD1 (5 bases). Deletions cut 4 bases from V and 2 bases from J, with 14 bases between. The CDR3 is 16 amino acids. Germline V gives CDR1 SNHLY, CDR2 FYNNEI. The chain's CDR3 is CASSGGRSVNTGELFF. In DNA, the CDR3 is TGTGCCAGCAGTGGGGGCAGAAGCGTAAACACCGGGGAGCTGTTTTTT.

This clone has just one count. CDR3 DNA: TGTGCCAGCAGCTTAGAACGTCAGGGGAAAAACATTCAGTACTTC. This codes for CASSLERQGKNIQYF. The chain employs TRBV11-2 and TRBJ2-4, with a possible D match to TRBD1 (6 bases). Germline V lookup: CDR1 SGHAT, CDR2 FQNNGV. CDR3 length: 15 residues. Trimming pared 0 bases from V and 4 bases from J, leaving 10 bases between.

In this sample, this clone turned up a few times. The V gene is TRBV6-5, the J gene TRBJ1-6; no clear D. The germline V and J ends were trimmed by 7 bases and 5 bases, with 9 bases remaining between them. The CDR3 runs 13 residues. Germline assignment: CDR1 MNHEY and CDR2 SVGAGI. The DNA for the CDR3 is TGTGCCAGCACCACTCCGAATAATTCACCCCTCCACTTT. It is translated as CASTTPNNSPLHF.

The rearrangement joins TRBV9 to TRBJ1-6; D unclear. In germline, CDR1 is SGDLS, CDR2 YYNGEE. This CDR3 has 19 amino acids. Trimming pared 1 base from V and 0 bases from J, leaving 17 bases between. CDR3 sequence reads: CASSVKREREGSYNSPLHF. CDR3 nucleotides: TGTGCCAGCAGCGTAAAGAGGGAAAGAGAGGGCTCCTATAATTCACCCCTCCACTTT.

The rearrangement joins TRBV2 to TRBJ1-1, with D perhaps TRBD1 (6 bases). V lost 6 bases and J 1 base, leaving 9 bases between the germline ends. CDR3 length: 13 residues. Germline CDR1 reads SNHLY; CDR2 reads FYNNEI. CDR3 amino acids: CASSLQGNTEAFF. The CDR3 DNA sequence: TGTGCCAGCAGCCTACAGGGGAACACTGAAGCTTTCTTT.

The chain has TRBV5-8 and TRBJ2-7; D is unresolved. CDR3 length equals 12 residues. Germline V gives CDR1 SGHTS, CDR2 YDEGEE. Trimming took 5 bases from V and 3 from J, leaving 9 bases between them. The CDR3 region has the DNA TGTGCCAGCAGTTTACTGATCTACGAGCAGTACGTC. Residues: CASSLLIYEQYV.

This clone was seen just once. V usage is TRBV11-3 and J usage is TRBJ2-5, with D unclear. Per germline, CDR1 SGHNT and CDR2 YENEEA. V was trimmed by 6 bases and J by 2 bases, leaving 10 bases between them. This CDR3 spans 13 amino acids. The CDR3: CASSPGSQETQYF. CDR3 nucleotides: TGTGCCAGCAGTCCCGGTTCGCAAGAGACCCAGTACTTC.

The chain carries TRBV5-4 and TRBJ2-6, with 7 nucleotides matching TRBD2. Trimming at V came to 3 bases and at J to 0 bases, leaving 6 bases not matched to a gene. Per the germline V gene, CDR1 is SGHNT and CDR2 is YYREEE (reference sequence). The CDR3 runs 17 residues. CDR3 protein: CASSSTGGSSGANVLTF. The CDR3 coding sequence is TGTGCCAGCAGCTCCACCGGGGGGTCCTCTGGGGCCAACGTCCTGACTTTC.

As for this clone: One junction end does not reproduce the germline sequence, and a read error may be involved. V usage is TRBV5-6 and J usage is TRBJ2-5; TRBD2 is a possible D gene (6 bases). The CDR3 has 14 amino acids. Looked up from germline, CDR1 is SGHDT and CDR2 is YYEEEE. CDR3 amino acids: CASSLGTTQVTQYF. In DNA form, the CDR3 reads TGTGCCAGCAGCTTGGGGACTACCCAAGTGACCCAGTACTTC.

This chain connects TRBV12-3 or TRBV12-4 to TRBJ1-3; D is undetermined. This CDR3 is 13 amino acids long. V was cut by 3 bases and J by 8 bases, with 11 bases left in between. This CDR3 reads CASSFLGSDTIYF. The CDR3 region has the DNA TGTGCCAGCAGTTTTCTTGGGAGTGACACCATATATTTT.

The chain joins TRBV5-1 to TRBJ1-2, with 7 bases matching TRBD1. CDR3 length: 14 amino acids. The trim removed 1 base at V and 4 bases at J, leaving 4 bases unmatched. Germline V gives CDR1 SGHRS, CDR2 YFSETQ. CDR3 residues: CASSLKWDSYGYTF. CDR3 nucleotide sequence: TGCGCCAGCAGCTTGAAGTGGGACAGCTATGGCTACACCTTC.

The chain links TRBV7-3 to TRBJ1-1, with 10 bases matching TRBD1. The ends lost 5 bases at V and 6 bases at J; junction bases unmatched: 6. The CDR3 runs to 14 residues. Germline loops: CDR1 SGHTA, CDR2 FQGTGA. In nucleotides, the CDR3 is TGTGCCAGCAGCCCCAGACAGGGGGCTTCTGAAGCTTTCTTT. This encodes CASSPRQGASEAFF.